The clone carrying this T cell receptor (beta chain) came up a few times. Its antigen is unidentified. TCRdb itself ran the RT-PCR reads through MiXCR, one entry per CDR3 protein. The data contain some 640,000 distinct CDR3 sequences, over 11% of them seen just once; the ten biggest clones take up approximately 6.5%. The data were taken from a study of response to subunit inactivated influenza vaccine. Study-wide results and caveats: Each seasonal influenza vaccination recruits few new T cells, the authors suggested.

CDR1 MNHNS and CDR2 SASEGT come from the germline V gene. The length of the CDR3 is 15 residues. V lost 8 bases, J lost 8 bases, and 22 bases lay in between. The J gene is TRBJ1-3, the V gene TRBV6-1; D not certain. The TCR was taken from a man over 45 who received an inactivated influenza vaccine. The material sequenced was PBMCs from blood, taken roughly 15 days before vaccination. Here the CDR3 DNA reads TGTGCCAGCCGCCGGGGAGGAATTCTCGCGGACACCATATATTTT. Translating gives CASRRGGILADTIYF.